The next 18 T cell receptor beta chains were all read from a single sample in a study of blood T cell repertoires in COVID-19 (dated by TCRdb to the early 2020s). The library was built by means of the immunoSEQ multiplex PCR assay. TCRdb retrieved this table from immuneACCESS and kept in-frame rearrangements only. Not all clones are present; in checked studies, unresolved V genes account for under half, and no reason is known for the remainder. Within this sample are a few hundred thousand clones, with roughly nine tenths of them counted one time only. About 0.83% of the sample is in the top ten clones. Material for sequencing was PBMCs or T cells enriched from blood (not recorded which). These receptors all stem from a middle-aged woman who had been exposed to COVID-19.

This chain uses TRBV23-1 with TRBJ1-2, with no clear D. TRBV23-1 is assigned to the ORF class and has an uncertain function. The CDR3 runs to 12 residues. With 6 bases removed from V and 5 bases from J, the gap between germline ends came to 10 bases. The CDR3, as DNA: TGCGCCAGCAGCCTAAGAGTGTATGGCTACACCTTC. Translating gives CASSLRVYGYTF.

V and J are TRBV5-4 and TRBJ1-2; D gene unclear. The germline gives CDR1 SGHNT, CDR2 YYREEE (reference sequence). The CDR3 contains 18 residues. V lost 1 base to trimming and J lost 5 bases, with 24 bases between them. The CDR3 here is CASSLRRSVTLPPYGYTF. As DNA, the CDR3 is TGTGCCAGCAGCTTGCGTAGAAGCGTGACCCTCCCCCCTTATGGCTACACCTTC.

The chain couples TRBV7-2 to TRBJ2-5, with D perhaps TRBD1 (6 bases). The CDR3 length is 17 residues. The V gene lost 1 base and the J gene lost 5 bases, with 20 bases spanning the gap. CDR1 SGHTA and CDR2 FQGNSA come from the germline V gene. CDR3 bases: TGTGCCAGCAGCTTAGGAGCAGGGGATGTTAGTGGGGAGACCCAGTACTTC. Its translation: CASSLGAGDVSGETQYF.

The chain carries TRBV7-9 and TRBJ1-6, with D unclear. This CDR3 spans 15 amino acids. Germline-derived CDR1 and CDR2 are SEHNR and FQNEAQ (reference sequence). V lost 3 bases and J lost 0, with 6 bases in between. The CDR3 nucleotides read TGTGCCAGCAGCTTCGGCGGCTCCTATAATTCACCCCTCCACTTT. It codes for CASSFGGSYNSPLHF.

The rearrangement joins TRBV7-9 to TRBJ1-1, with TRBD1 as a possible D gene (6 bases). The CDR3 is 15 amino acids. Germline CDR1 and CDR2: SEHNR and FQNEAQ (reference sequence). V was clipped by 3 bases and J by 7 bases, with 18 bases between them. This CDR3 reads CASSFQGTRRVEAFF. The CDR3 region has the DNA TGTGCCAGCAGCTTCCAGGGGACCCGTAGAGTTGAAGCTTTCTTT.

V and J are TRBV5-4 and TRBJ1-6; 8 bases are shared with TRBD1. With 3 bases clipped from V and 7 bases from J, the junction kept 6 bases outside the gene matches. Germline values: CDR1 SGHNT, CDR2 YYREEE (reference sequence). The length of the CDR3 is 15 residues. CDR3 bases: TGTGCCAGCAGCTCAACGACAGGGGCAAATTCACCCCTCCACTTT. This gives the protein CASSSTTGANSPLHF.

The CDR3 DNA is TGTGCCAGCAGCCAAGCGGGGGGGCTGGGGGGTTTGACTGAAGCTTTCTTT. Translation: CASSQAGGLGGLTEAFF. The rearrangement uses TRBV3-1 (or the pseudogene TRBV3-2) and TRBJ1-1; a weak D match, TRBD1 (6 bases). Germline V gives CDR1 LGHDT, CDR2 YNNKEL (reference sequence). V was clipped by 1 base and J by 5 bases, with 20 bases between them. CDR3 length: 17 amino acids.

The sample holds one count of this clone. The chain is built from TRBV2 and TRBJ2-7; TRBD2 agrees at 8 bases. The CDR3 consists of 14 residues. The germline gives CDR1 SNHLY, CDR2 FYNNEI. The J segment lost 3 bases and the V segment lost 6 bases, leaving 7 bases of the junction unmatched. The CDR3 region has the DNA TGTGCCAGCAGGAAAGCGGGGGCCGACTACGAGCAGTACTTC. Encoded protein: CASRKAGADYEQYF.

J is TRBJ1-2 and V is TRBV14; D remains ambiguous. From germline, CDR1 is SGHDN and CDR2 FVKESK. The V gene lost 4 bases and the J gene lost 8 bases, with 8 bases spanning the gap. The CDR3 has 11 amino acids. The CDR3: CASSPGVGYTF. CDR3 nucleotide sequence: TGTGCCAGCAGCCCCGGGGTGGGCTACACCTTC. Combining the CDR3 with reference TRBV14 and TRBJ1-2 gives the whole variable domain EAGVTQFPSHSVIEKGQTVTLRCDPISGHDNLYWYRRVMGKEIKFLLHFVKESKQDESGMPNNRFLAERTGGTYSTLKVQPAELEDSGVYFCASSPGVGYTFGSGTRLTVV.

The V and J genes are TRBV6-2 or TRBV6-3 and TRBJ2-4, with 12 bases matching TRBD2. With 2 bases clipped from V and 1 base from J, the junction kept 12 bases outside the gene matches. This CDR3 has 20 amino acids. Germline V gene lookup returns CDR1 MNHEY and CDR2 SVGEGT. The CDR3 DNA reads TGTGCCAGCAGTTACCTCCGACTAGCGGGAGTTGTTAAGGCCAAAAACATTCAGTACTTC. It codes for CASSYLRLAGVVKAKNIQYF.

The J gene is TRBJ2-5, the V gene TRBV19, with D tentatively TRBD2 (6 bases). This CDR3 spans 14 amino acids. V shed 6 bases and J shed 5 bases, with 16 bases lying between them. Germline loops: CDR1 LNHDA, CDR2 SQIVND (reference sequence). The chain's CDR3 is CASRAGGAGETQYF. DNA for the CDR3: TGTGCCAGTAGGGCTGGAGGGGCCGGGGAGACCCAGTACTTC. Together with reference TRBV19 and TRBJ2-5, the CDR3 gives the full variable domain: DGGITQSPKYLFRKEGQNVTLSCEQNLNHDAMYWYRQDPGQGLRLIYYSQIVNDFQKGDIAEGYSVSREKKESFPLTVTSAQKNPTAFYLCASRAGGAGETQYFGPGTRLLVL.

The V call is TRBV6-5, the J call TRBJ1-1; a weak D match, TRBD1 (5 bases). The CDR3 totals 15 residues. The V end lost 9 bases, the J end lost 3 bases, and 20 bases lay between the germline ends. Germline V gives CDR1 MNHEY, CDR2 SVGAGI. The DNA for the CDR3 is TGTGCCAGGAAGGGCCAATGGGGAGGGGACACTGAAGCTTTCTTT. It specifies CARKGQWGGDTEAFF.

This chain uses TRBV5-1 with TRBJ2-1; 8 bases match TRBD1. After removal of 6 bases from V and 3 bases from J, the junction contained 8 bases not matched to a gene. Germline V CDR1 and CDR2: SGHRS, YFSETQ. This CDR3 has 15 amino acids. CDR3 nucleotides: TGCGCCAGCAACCGGGGACAGGACAACTACAATGAGCAGTTCTTC. It yields the protein CASNRGQDNYNEQFF.

The chain has TRBV5-1 and TRBJ1-6; TRBD1 might be the D (5 bases). V lost 0 bases and J 8 bases, leaving 12 bases between the germline ends. Germline V lookup: CDR1 SGHRS, CDR2 YFSETQ. This CDR3 contains 15 residues. In DNA, the CDR3 is TGCGCCAGCAGCTTGGCCGGGGGTTGGTATTCACCCCTCCACTTT. It specifies CASSLAGGWYSPLHF.

The CDR3 DNA follows: TGTGCCAGCAGTACGAGGGGACAGGGGGCTCCGGACGAGCAGTACTTC. Translated, it gives CASSTRGQGAPDEQYF. The chain is built from TRBV27 and TRBJ2-7; 12 bases fit TRBD1. The CDR3 covers 16 residues. J was trimmed by 5 bases and V by 5 bases; bases with no gene match: 10. The V gene's germline CDR1 is MNHEY and CDR2 SMNVEV (reference sequence).

V gene TRBV20-1 combines with J gene TRBJ2-1; 7 bases line up with TRBD2. The CDR3 has 15 residues. J gave up 0 bases and V 3 bases, and 5 bases lay outside the gene matches. Germline CDR1 is DFQATT and CDR2 is SNEGSKA (reference sequence). The CDR3 is CSASGGGSSYNEQFF. The CDR3 region has the DNA TGCAGTGCTAGTGGGGGAGGGTCCTCCTACAATGAGCAGTTCTTC.

This rearrangement joins TRBV7-9 to TRBJ2-2, with D maybe TRBD2 (5 bases). Trimming pared 5 bases from V and 2 bases from J, leaving 15 bases between. The CDR3 extends over 16 amino acids. Germline CDR1 reads SEHNR; CDR2 reads FQNEAQ (reference sequence). This chain's CDR3 is CASSPTGSLNTGELFF. CDR3 nucleotides: TGTGCCAGCAGCCCGACGGGGAGCCTCAACACCGGGGAGCTGTTTTTT.

The gene calls are TRBV6-6 and TRBJ2-2; no clear D gene. V shed 5 bases and J shed 5 bases, with 6 bases lying between them. Germline values: CDR1 MNHNY, CDR2 SVGAGI (reference sequence). The CDR3 spans 12 residues. Here the CDR3 DNA reads TGTGCCAGCAGTCACATGACCGGGGAGCTGTTTTTT. It translates to CASSHMTGELFF.